This TCR beta chain was recovered during a study of early T cells in non-severe SARS-CoV-2 infection. Across the whole study: The chains were unpaired, and the sequenced material was bulk RNA from unsorted whole blood.

General study findings and limits: Using VDJdb, the matching emphasized anti-spike CD8 responses while missing private and CD4 specificities.

Ten or more counts support this clonotype. Its matching antigen is unknown. As part of library construction, unique molecular identifiers were attached to individual cDNA molecules. In TCRdb, the 5' RACE reads were re-called with MiXCR into one record per CDR3 protein. This sample carries tens of thousands of distinct CDR3 sequences, about 12% of them seen once, and the ten largest clones take 4.8%. This CDR3 has 16 residues. Trimming took 3 bases from V and 0 from J, leaving 12 bases between them. Germline V CDR1 and CDR2: SGHRS, YFSETQ. The receptor comes from an adult who was a healthcare worker with PCR-confirmed SARS-CoV-2 infection or an uninfected control (not recorded which). Sequenced: whole blood. The rearrangement links TRBV5-1 to TRBJ1-4; D gene unclear. The DNA for the CDR3 is TGCGCCAGCAGCTCCCGGGCAAGTTCAACTAATGAAAAACTGTTTTTT. Protein: CASSSRASSTNEKLFF.